This TCR beta chain comes out of a study of blood T cells in healthy people across ages. In germline, CDR1 is MNHEY, CDR2 SVGEGT. The V and J ends lost 5 bases and 4 bases respectively, with 3 bases between them. The CDR3 loop spans 11 amino acids. Alongside a J-beta primer mix, a sample-barcoded 5' primer served in a second PCR lasting 7 to 11 cycles. Every molecule of cDNA carried a tag from a template-switch adaptor with 12 random nucleotides. One entry per CDR3 protein, called by TCRdb with MiXCR from the 5' RACE reads. Among fewer than 2 million distinct CDR3 sequences listed, about two fifths were seen once. Isolation per sample recovered at least 6 million PBMCs. This clonotype came up many times. Its antigen is unknown. Study-level findings and limits: With age, beta diversity per million T cells declined roughly linearly, significantly by approximately 41.

V is TRBV6-2 or TRBV6-3 and J is TRBJ1-5; no clear D. The sequencing sample was made of blood. The TCR comes from a human donor in good health. As DNA, the CDR3 is TGTGCCAGCAGTAATAATCAGCCCCAGCATTTT. Protein: CASSNNQPQHF.